This T cell receptor beta chain came from a study of OX40 agonist ivuxolimab in advanced cancers. V was trimmed by 1 base and J by 10 bases, leaving 11 bases between them. The CDR3 is 13 amino acids. CDR1 is MGHRA, CDR2 YSYEKL, per germline. Assay used: immunoSEQ multiplex PCR; TCRdb lists only in-frame clones, some missing. The sample has about 90,000 clones; 90% are singletons. The rearrangement uses TRBV4-1 and TRBJ2-1; no clear D gene. The receptor was isolated from an adult with an advanced solid tumor such as melanoma, head and neck, liver or kidney cancer. The specimen comprised CD4+ or CD8+ T cells sorted from blood, sampled in a trial of the OX40 agonist ivuxolimab. The CDR3 loop is CASSQGVANEQFF. The CDR3 DNA is TGCGCCAGCAGCCAAGGTGTAGCAAACGAGCAGTTCTTC.